This T cell receptor (beta chain) was recovered during a study of blood T cells in healthy people across ages. This CDR3 is built from 14 residues. V was shortened by 5 bases and J by 4 bases, with 12 bases between the two germline ends. Combining a sample-barcoded 5' primer with a J-beta primer mix, a second PCR ran for roughly 7 to 12 cycles. The template-switch adaptor was a 5' adaptor with 12 random nucleotides. It tagged each cDNA molecule. TCRdb recomputed calls from the 5' RACE reads with MiXCR, one row per CDR3 protein. This sample has more than 650,000 distinct CDR3 sequences, with around 25% found just once. In addition, the sample was reused for a study of T cells of mothers and their children.

The chain carries TRBV12-3 or TRBV12-4 and TRBJ2-1; perhaps TRBD2 as D (6 bases). The sample was blood. The receptor was derived from a boy between 5 and 17 years old in good health. Written as DNA, the CDR3 is TGTGCCAGCAGTCGCGGAGGGGTGTACAATGAGCAGTTCTTC. Residues: CASSRGGVYNEQFF.